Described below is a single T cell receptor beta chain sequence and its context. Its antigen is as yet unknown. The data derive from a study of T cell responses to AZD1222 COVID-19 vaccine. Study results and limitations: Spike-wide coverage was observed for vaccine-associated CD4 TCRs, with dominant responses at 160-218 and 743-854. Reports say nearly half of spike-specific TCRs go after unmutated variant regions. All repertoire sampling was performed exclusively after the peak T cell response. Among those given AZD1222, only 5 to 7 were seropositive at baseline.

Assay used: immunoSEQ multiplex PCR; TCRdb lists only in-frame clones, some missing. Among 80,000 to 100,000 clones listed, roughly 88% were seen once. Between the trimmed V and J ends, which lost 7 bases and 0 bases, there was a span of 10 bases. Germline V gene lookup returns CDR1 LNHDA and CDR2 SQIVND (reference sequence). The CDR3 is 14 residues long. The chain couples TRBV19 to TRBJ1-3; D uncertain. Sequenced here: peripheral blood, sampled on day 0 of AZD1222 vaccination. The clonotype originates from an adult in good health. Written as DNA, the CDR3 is TGTGCCAGTACCTTGGACGGCTCTGGAAACACCATATATTTT. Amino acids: CASTLDGSGNTIYF.